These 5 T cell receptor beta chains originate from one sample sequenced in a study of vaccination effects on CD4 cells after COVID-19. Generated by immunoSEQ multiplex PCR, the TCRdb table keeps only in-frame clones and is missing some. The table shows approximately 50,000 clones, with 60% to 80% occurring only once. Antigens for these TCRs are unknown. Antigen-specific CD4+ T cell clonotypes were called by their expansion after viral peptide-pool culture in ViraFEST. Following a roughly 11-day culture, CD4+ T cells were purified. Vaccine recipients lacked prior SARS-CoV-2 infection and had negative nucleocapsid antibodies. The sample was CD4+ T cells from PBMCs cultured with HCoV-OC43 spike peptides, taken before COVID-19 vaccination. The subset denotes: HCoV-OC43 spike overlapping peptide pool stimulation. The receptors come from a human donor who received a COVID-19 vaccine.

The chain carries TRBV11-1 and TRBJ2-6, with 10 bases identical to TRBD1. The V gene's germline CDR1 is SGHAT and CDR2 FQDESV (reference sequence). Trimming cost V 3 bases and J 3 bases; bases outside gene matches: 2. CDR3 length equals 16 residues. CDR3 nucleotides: TGTGCCAGCAGCTTCGGACAGGGGGTTGGGGCCAACGTCCTGACTTTC. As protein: CASSFGQGVGANVLTF.

The CDR3 region has the DNA TGTGCCAGCAGCCATACAGAGACAGATACGCAGTATTTT. Translated: CASSHTETDTQYF. The chain employs TRBV3-1 (or the pseudogene TRBV3-2) and TRBJ2-3, with D hard to call. Trimming pared 3 bases from V and 3 bases from J, leaving 7 bases between. The CDR3 is made up of 13 amino acids. The V gene's germline CDR1 is LGHDT and CDR2 YNNKEL (reference sequence).

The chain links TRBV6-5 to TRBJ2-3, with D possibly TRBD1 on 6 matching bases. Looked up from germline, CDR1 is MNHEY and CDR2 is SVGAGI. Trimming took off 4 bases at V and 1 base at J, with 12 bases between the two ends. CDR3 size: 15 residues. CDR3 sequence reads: CASSFRGPGTDTQYF. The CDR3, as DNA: TGTGCCAGCAGTTTCAGGGGCCCCGGCACAGATACGCAGTATTTT.

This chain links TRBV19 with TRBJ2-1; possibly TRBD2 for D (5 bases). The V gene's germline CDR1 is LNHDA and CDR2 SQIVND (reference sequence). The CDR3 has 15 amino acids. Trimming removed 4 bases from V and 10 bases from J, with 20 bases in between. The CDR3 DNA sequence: TGTGCCAGTAGTAAATGGACTGAGGGCGGTAAGGAGCAGTTCTTC. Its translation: CASSKWTEGGKEQFF.

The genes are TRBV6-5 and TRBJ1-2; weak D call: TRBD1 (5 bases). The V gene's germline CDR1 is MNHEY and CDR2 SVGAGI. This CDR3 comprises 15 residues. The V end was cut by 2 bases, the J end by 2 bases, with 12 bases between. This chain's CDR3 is CASSYLTALNYGYTF. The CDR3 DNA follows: TGTGCCAGCAGTTACCTGACAGCTTTAAACTATGGCTACACCTTC.